The clone carrying this T cell receptor beta chain has a handful of counts. Its antigen is not identified. MiXCR, run by TCRdb on the reads, gives a single entry per CDR3 protein. The profile shows about 900,000 distinct CDR3 sequences, around 30% of them singletons. The sample is drawn from a study of T cell repertoires in cytomegalovirus infection. Study-level results: The response measured ex vivo was dominated by TCR beta clonotypes (HLA-C-restricted and CMV-specific).

The CDR3 loop spans 14 amino acids. In germline, CDR1 is SNHLY, CDR2 FYNNEI. V lost 8 bases and J lost 7; bases outside the gene matches: 10. V usage is TRBV2 and J usage is TRBJ1-4; 7 nucleotides agree with TRBD1. The TCR was taken from a human donor in good health (CMV status not recorded). Some clones in this sample may be carry-over from other donors' samples. Specimen: cultured CD8+ T cells from PBMCs, collected from culture after CMV antigen stimulation. CDR3 protein: CASSWTPGGEKLFF. CDR3 DNA: TGTGCCAGCTCATGGACCCCAGGGGGTGAAAAACTGTTTTTT.